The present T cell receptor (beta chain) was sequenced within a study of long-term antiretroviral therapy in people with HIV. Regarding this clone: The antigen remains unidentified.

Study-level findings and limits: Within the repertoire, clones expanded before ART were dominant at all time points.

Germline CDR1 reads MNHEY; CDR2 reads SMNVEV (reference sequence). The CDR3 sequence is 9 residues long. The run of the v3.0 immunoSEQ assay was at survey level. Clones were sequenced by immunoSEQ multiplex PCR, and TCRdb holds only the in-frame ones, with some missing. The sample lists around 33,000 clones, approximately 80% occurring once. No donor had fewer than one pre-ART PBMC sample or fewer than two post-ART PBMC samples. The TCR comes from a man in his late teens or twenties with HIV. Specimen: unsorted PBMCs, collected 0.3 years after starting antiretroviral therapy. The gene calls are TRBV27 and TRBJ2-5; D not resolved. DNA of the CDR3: TGTGTCGCCGGGGAGACCCAGTACTTC. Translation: CVAGETQYF.